The entry below gives a single T cell receptor (beta chain) sequence along with its context. TCRdb reprocessed the RT-PCR reads with MiXCR, giving one entry per CDR3 protein. The sample records about 680,000 distinct CDR3 sequences, 12% to 15% being singletons. The CDR3 totals 17 residues. Germline V gene lookup returns CDR1 DFQATT and CDR2 SNEGSKA (reference sequence). Unmatched junction bases numbered 19, after V lost 5 bases and J lost 5 bases. The chain couples TRBV20-1 to TRBJ2-5; 8 positions match TRBD2. The sequenced sample consisted of memory CD4+ T cells from blood. The TCR was taken from a female donor in good health, serving as a healthy control. The CDR3 loop reads CSASLLSGRGRSETQYF. The CDR3 coding sequence is TGCAGTGCTTCGCTCTTAAGCGGGAGAGGTCGATCCGAGACCCAGTACTTC.